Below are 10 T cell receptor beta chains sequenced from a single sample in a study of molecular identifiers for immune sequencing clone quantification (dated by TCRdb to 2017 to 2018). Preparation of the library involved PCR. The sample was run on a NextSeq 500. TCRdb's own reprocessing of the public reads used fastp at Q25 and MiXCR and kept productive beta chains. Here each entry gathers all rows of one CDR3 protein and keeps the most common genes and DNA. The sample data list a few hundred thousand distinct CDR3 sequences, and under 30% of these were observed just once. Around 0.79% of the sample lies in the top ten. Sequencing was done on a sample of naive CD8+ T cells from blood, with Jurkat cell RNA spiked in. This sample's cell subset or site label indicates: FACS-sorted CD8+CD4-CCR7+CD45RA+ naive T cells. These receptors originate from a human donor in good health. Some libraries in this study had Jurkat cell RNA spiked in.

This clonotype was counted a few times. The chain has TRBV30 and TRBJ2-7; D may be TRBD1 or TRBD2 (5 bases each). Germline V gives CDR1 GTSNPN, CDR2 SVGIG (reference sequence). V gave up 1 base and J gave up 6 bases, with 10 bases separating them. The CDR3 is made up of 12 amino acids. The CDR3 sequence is CAWSEGTLEQYF. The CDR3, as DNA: TGTGCCTGGAGTGAGGGGACCCTCGAGCAGTACTTC.

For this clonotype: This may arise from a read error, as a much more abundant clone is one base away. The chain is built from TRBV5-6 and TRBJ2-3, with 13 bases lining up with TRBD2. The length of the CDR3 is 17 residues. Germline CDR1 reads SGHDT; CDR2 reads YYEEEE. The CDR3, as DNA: TGTGCCAGCAGCCTACTAGCGGGGGGGCCGGGAGTAGATTCGCAGTATTTT. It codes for CASSLLAGGPGVDSQYF.

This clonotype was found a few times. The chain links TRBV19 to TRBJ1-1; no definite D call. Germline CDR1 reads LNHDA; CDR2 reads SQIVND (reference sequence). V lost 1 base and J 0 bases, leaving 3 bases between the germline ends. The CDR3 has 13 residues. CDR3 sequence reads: CASSIVLNTEAFF. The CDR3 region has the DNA TGTGCCAGTAGTATAGTGCTGAACACTGAAGCTTTCTTT.

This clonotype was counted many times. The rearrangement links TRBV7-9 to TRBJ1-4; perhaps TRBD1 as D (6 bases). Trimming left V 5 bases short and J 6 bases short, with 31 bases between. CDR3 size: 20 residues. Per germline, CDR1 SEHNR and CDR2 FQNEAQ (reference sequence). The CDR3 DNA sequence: TGTGCCAGCAGCAGGATCCCTCCCGGACAGAGAGCCTTAGGGGATGAAAAACTGTTTTTT. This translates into CASSRIPPGQRALGDEKLFF.

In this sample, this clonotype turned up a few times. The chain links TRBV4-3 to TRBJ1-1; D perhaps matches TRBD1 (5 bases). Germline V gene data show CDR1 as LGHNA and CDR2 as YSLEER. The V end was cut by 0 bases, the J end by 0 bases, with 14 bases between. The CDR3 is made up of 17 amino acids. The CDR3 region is CASSQDARENLNTEAFF. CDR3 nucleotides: TGCGCCAGCAGCCAAGATGCCAGGGAGAACCTGAACACTGAAGCTTTCTTT.

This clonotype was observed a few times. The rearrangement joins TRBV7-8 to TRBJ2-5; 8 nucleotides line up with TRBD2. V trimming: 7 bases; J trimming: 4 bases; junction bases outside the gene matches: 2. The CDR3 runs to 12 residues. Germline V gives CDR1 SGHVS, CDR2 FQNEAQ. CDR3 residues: CASTGGAETQYF. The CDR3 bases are TGTGCCAGCACCGGGGGGGCAGAGACCCAGTACTTC.

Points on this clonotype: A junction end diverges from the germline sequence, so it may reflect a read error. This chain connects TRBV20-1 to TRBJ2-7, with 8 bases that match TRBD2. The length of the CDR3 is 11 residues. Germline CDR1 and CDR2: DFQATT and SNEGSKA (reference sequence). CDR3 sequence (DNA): TGCTGTGCTACCCGGGGGGGCGAGCAGTACTTC. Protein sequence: CCATRGGEQYF.

CDR3 sequence: CASGLWPQGFNSPLHF. The CDR3 coding sequence is TGTGCTAGTGGTTTGTGGCCACAGGGATTCAATTCACCCCTCCACTTT. The V and J genes are TRBV12-5 and TRBJ1-6, with D perhaps TRBD1 (6 bases). V dropped 2 bases and J dropped 7 bases, with 15 bases sitting between them. Germline V gives CDR1 LGHNT, CDR2 FRNRAP. CDR3 length: 16 residues.

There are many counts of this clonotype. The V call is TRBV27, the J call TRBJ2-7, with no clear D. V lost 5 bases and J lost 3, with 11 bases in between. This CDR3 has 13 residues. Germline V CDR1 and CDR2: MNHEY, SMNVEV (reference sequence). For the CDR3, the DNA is TGTGCCAGCAGTCCGAACTTCCTCTACGAGCAGTACTTC. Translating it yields CASSPNFLYEQYF.

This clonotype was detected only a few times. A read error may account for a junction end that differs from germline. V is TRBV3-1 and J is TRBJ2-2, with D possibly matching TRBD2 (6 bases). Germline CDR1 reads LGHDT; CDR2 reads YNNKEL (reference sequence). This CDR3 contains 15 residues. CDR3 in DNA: TGTGCCAGCAGCCAACCCAGGGATTACACCGGGGGGCTGTTTTTT. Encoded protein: CASSQPRDYTGGLFF.